The 14 T cell receptor beta chains listed next were all sequenced from one sample in a study of blood T cells in healthy people across ages. Sample-barcoded 5' priming and a J-beta primer mix drove a second PCR of roughly 6 to 12 cycles. TCRdb re-called the 5' RACE reads with MiXCR, one entry per CDR3 protein. The sample has 1.5 million to 1.8 million distinct CDR3 sequences, around 40% seen once. Sequencing was performed on blood. These TCRs come from a woman aged 18-35 years in good health.

This sequence joins TRBV29-1 and TRBJ2-2, with 9 bases that match TRBD2. CDR1 and CDR2 from the germline V gene are SQVTM and ANQGSEA. J was trimmed by 4 bases and V by 4 bases; bases with no gene match: 4. The CDR3 is 14 residues long. CDR3 in amino acids: CSVVAGVGTGELFF. DNA of the CDR3: TGCAGCGTTGTAGCGGGAGTTGGCACCGGGGAGCTGTTTTTT.

The chain employs TRBV6-6 and TRBJ2-2; D uncertain. The germline CDR1 and CDR2 sequences are MNHNY and SVGAGI (reference sequence). CDR3 length equals 16 residues. The germline V and J ends were trimmed by 6 bases and 6 bases, with 20 bases remaining between them. This chain's CDR3 is CASSDTIQVPAGELFF. The CDR3 nucleotides are TGTGCCAGCAGCGATACGATCCAGGTTCCCGCCGGGGAGCTGTTTTTT.

This clonotype has a handful of counts. The chain is built from TRBV25-1 and TRBJ1-1; tentatively, D is TRBD1 (6 bases). Trimming removed 6 bases from V and 10 bases from J, with 12 bases in between. The CDR3 consists of 11 residues. Germline assignment: CDR1 MGHDK and CDR2 SYGVNS. CDR3 coding DNA: TGTGCCAGCAGCATAACAGGGATAGCTTTCTTT. This gives the protein CASSITGIAFF.

This chain uses TRBV9 with TRBJ1-2, with 8 bases fitting TRBD1. This CDR3 contains 15 residues. The germline CDR1 and CDR2 sequences are SGDLS and YYNGEE. V gave up 3 bases and J gave up 4 bases; unmatched junction bases: 8. The CDR3 loop is CASSGTQGAGYGYTF. The CDR3 DNA is TGTGCCAGCAGCGGAACCCAGGGGGCGGGCTATGGCTACACCTTC. The entire variable domain, with the rest obtained from reference TRBV9 and TRBJ1-2, is as follows: DSGVTQTPKHLITATGQRVTLRCSPRSGDLSVYWYQQSLDQGLQFLIQYYNGEERAKGNILERFSAQQFPDLHSELNLSSLELGDSALYFCASSGTQGAGYGYTFGSGTRLTVV.

This clonotype was seen only a few times. This chain joins TRBV7-2 and TRBJ2-3; no clear D. The CDR3 consists of 15 residues. In germline, CDR1 is SGHTA, CDR2 FQGNSA. V dropped 1 base and J dropped 0 bases, with 8 bases sitting between them. This CDR3 is CASSLVVTSTDTQYF. CDR3 nucleotides: TGTGCCAGCAGCTTAGTTGTGACTAGCACAGATACGCAGTATTTT.

This sequence joins TRBV20-1 and TRBJ2-3; D remains unclear. This CDR3 contains 13 residues. Looked up from germline, CDR1 is DFQATT and CDR2 is SNEGSKA (reference sequence). The CDR3 DNA sequence: TGCAGAGCCAGACTGATTAGCACAGATACGCAGTATTTT. Amino acid sequence: CRARLISTDTQYF.

The rearrangement joins TRBV20-1 to TRBJ2-1; D is unclear. Trimming stripped 2 bases from V and 5 bases from J, with 4 bases between. From germline, CDR1 is DFQATT and CDR2 SNEGSKA (reference sequence). This CDR3 contains 11 residues. CDR3 sequence (DNA): TGCAGTGCTAGACAAAACAATGAGCAGTTCTTC. It translates to CSARQNNEQFF.

Concerning this clonotype: A much larger clone lies a single base off, so this may be a read error. The chain employs TRBV12-3 or TRBV12-4 and TRBJ2-1, with D unresolved. Trimming pared 2 bases from V and 8 bases from J, leaving 7 bases between. The CDR3 spans 12 residues. This CDR3 reads CASSLLHDEQFF. Here the CDR3 DNA reads TGTGCCAGCAGTTTACTCCACGATGAGCAGTTCTTC.

The genes are TRBV2 and TRBJ2-7; D might be TRBD2 (5 bases). The ends were cut back, 3 bases at V and 6 bases at J, with 12 bases in the middle. This CDR3 is built from 13 residues. Per the germline V gene, CDR1 is SNHLY and CDR2 is FYNNEI. The CDR3 DNA reads TGTGCCAGCAGTGAGGCTAGCTTTGGCGAGCAGTACTTC. This encodes CASSEASFGEQYF.

A few counts support this clonotype. The chain carries TRBV5-1 and TRBJ2-5, with 9 bases matching TRBD1. The tail of the sequence fits TRBJ2-7 better, so the J call may be wrong. This CDR3 region has 13 residues. CDR1 is SGHRS, CDR2 YFSETQ, per germline. CDR3 bases: TGCGCCAGCAGCCCGGACAGGGGAGACGAGCAGTACTTC. As protein: CASSPDRGDEQYF.

This clonotype showed up just a few times. The rearrangement uses TRBV4-1 and TRBJ2-7; TRBD2 matches 7 bases. Germline loops: CDR1 MGHRA, CDR2 YSYEKL. Unmatched junction bases numbered 4, after V lost 3 bases and J lost 2 bases. The CDR3 has 14 residues. Written as DNA, the CDR3 is TGCGCCAGCAGCCACAGAGCGGGAACCTACGAGCAGTACTTC. Its protein product is CASSHRAGTYEQYF.

The chain links TRBV12-3 or TRBV12-4 to TRBJ1-5; a possible D gene is TRBD1 (6 bases). The CDR3 has 14 amino acids. V lost 6 bases and J lost 5, with 14 bases in between. DNA of the CDR3: TGTGCCAGCAGCACAGGGTCTTGGGATCAGCCCCAGCATTTT. As protein: CASSTGSWDQPQHF.

The count of this clonotype is one. This chain uses TRBV20-1 with TRBJ2-7; the D gene is possibly TRBD1 (7 bases). The CDR3 extends over 14 amino acids. Looked up from germline, CDR1 is DFQATT and CDR2 is SNEGSKA (reference sequence). Trimming took off 6 bases at V and 3 bases at J, with 18 bases between the two ends. Here the CDR3 reads CSAPLSGGRYEQYF. In nucleotides, the CDR3 is TGCAGTGCGCCATTATCAGGGGGGCGCTACGAGCAGTACTTC.

The chain is built from TRBV6-2 or TRBV6-3 and TRBJ1-5, with D unresolved. The CDR3 sequence is 15 residues long. V was pared by 0 bases and J by 1 base, with 7 bases between. Germline CDR1 reads MNHEY; CDR2 reads SVGEGT. The CDR3 region is CASSYSVLSNQPQHF. CDR3 nucleotides: TGTGCCAGCAGTTACTCGGTCCTAAGCAATCAGCCCCAGCATTTT.